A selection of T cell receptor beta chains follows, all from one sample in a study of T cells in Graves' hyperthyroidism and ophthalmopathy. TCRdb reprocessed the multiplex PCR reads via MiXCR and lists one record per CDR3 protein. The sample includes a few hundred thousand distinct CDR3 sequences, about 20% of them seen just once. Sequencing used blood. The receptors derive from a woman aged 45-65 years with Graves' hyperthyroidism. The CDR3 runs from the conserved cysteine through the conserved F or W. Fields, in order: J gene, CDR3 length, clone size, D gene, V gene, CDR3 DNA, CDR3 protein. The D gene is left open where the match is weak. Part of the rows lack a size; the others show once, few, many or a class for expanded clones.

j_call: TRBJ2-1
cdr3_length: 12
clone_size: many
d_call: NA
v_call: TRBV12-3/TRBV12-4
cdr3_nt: TGTGCCAGCGCCCCTCGGGGCAATGAGCAGTTCTTC
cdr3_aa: CASAPRGNEQFF

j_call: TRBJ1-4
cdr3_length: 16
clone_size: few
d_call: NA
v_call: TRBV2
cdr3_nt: TGTGCCAGCAGTGACTACCGGGACCCGGGGGATGAAAAACTGTTTTTT
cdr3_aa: CASSDYRDPGDEKLFF

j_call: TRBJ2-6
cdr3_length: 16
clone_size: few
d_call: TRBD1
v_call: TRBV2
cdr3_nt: TGTGCCACACTAGGACAGGGAGGCTCTGGGGCCAACGTCCTGACTTTC
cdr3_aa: CATLGQGGSGANVLTF

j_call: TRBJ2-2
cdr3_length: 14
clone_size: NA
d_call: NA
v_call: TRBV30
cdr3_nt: TGTGCCTGGAGTGGGGGCTACAGCACCGGGGAGCTGTTTTTT
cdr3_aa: CAWSGGYSTGELFF

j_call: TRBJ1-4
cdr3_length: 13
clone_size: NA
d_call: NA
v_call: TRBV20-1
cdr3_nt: TGCAGTGCTAGAGATTGGTATGAAGAAAAACTGTTTTTT
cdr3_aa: CSARDWYEEKLFF

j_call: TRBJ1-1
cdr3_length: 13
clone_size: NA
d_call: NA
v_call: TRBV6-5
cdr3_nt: TGTGCCAGCAGTTACCAAGAGAACACTGAAGCTTTCTTT
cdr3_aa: CASSYQENTEAFF

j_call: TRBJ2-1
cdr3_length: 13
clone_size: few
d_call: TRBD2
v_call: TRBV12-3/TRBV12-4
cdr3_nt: TGTGCCAGCAGAGGCGGGGGGGCGAGTGAGCAGTTCTTC
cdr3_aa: CASRGGGASEQFF

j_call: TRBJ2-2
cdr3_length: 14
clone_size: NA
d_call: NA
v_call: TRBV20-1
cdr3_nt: TGCAGTGCTAGAGACCCTATGGGACCCGGGGAGCTGTTTTTT
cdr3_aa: CSARDPMGPGELFF

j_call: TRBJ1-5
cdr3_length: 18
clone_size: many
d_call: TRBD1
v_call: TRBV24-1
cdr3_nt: TGTGCCACCAGTGACGGACAGGGGTTCCCCTATAGCAATCAGCCCCAGCATTTT
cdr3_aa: CATSDGQGFPYSNQPQHF

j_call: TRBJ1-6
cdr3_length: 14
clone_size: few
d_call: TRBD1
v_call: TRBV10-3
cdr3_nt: TGTGCCATCAGTGAGGACAGGGCAAATTCACCCCTCCACTTT
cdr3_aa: CAISEDRANSPLHF

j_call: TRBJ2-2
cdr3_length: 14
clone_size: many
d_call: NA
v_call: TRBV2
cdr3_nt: TGTGCCAGCAAGCGGGCAGAAGTCGCCGGGGAGCTGTTTTTT
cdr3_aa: CASKRAEVAGELFF

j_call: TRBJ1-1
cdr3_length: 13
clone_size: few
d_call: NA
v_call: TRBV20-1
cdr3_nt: TGCAGTGCTAGAGGGGGGTCATACGCTGAAGCTTTCTTT
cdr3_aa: CSARGGSYAEAFF

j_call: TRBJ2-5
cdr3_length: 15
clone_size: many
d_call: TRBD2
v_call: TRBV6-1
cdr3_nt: TGTGCCAGCAGTGTACTAGCGGGGGGCCAAGAGACCCAGTACTTC
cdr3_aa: CASSVLAGGQETQYF

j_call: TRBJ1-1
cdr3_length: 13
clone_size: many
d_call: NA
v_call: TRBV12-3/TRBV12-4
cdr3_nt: TGTGCCAGCAGTGTCGGGGAGGGCACTGAAGCTTTCTTT
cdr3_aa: CASSVGEGTEAFF

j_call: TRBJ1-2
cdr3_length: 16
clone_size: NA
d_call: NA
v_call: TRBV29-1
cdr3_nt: TGCAGCGTTGAAGAGTCGCGAGTCCGGCTTAACTATGGCTACACCTTC
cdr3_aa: CSVEESRVRLNYGYTF

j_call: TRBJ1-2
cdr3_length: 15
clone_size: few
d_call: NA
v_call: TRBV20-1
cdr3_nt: TGCAGTGCTAGAGATCGCCAGCAGGGAAGCTATGGCTACACCTTC
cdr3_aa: CSARDRQQGSYGYTF

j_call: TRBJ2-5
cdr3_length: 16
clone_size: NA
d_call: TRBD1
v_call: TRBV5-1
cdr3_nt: TGCGCCAGCAGCTCAATGACAGGGGGCGGATCAGAGACCCAGTACTTC
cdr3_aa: CASSSMTGGGSETQYF

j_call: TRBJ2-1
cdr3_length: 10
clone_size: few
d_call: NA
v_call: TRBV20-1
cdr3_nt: TGCAGCGGCTCCTACAATGAGCAGTTCTTC
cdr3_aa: CSGSYNEQFF

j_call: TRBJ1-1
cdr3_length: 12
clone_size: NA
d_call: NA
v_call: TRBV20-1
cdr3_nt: TGCAGTGCTAGCGAACAGCACACTGAAGCTTTCTTT
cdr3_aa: CSASEQHTEAFF

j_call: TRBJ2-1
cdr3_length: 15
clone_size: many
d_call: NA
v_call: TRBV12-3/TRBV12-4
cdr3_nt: TGTGCCAGCAGTTTAAGGCCGCGCTCCTACAATGAGCAGTTCTTC
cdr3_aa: CASSLRPRSYNEQFF

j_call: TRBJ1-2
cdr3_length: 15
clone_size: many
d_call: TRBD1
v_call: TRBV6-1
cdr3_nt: TGTGCCAGCAGAAGGACCGGGACAGGGGGCGACGGCTACACCTTC
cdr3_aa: CASRRTGTGGDGYTF

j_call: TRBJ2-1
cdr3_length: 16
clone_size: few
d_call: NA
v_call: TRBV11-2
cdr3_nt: TGTGCCAGCAGCTCCGGGACTCTGCCTCTCGGTAATGAGCAGTTCTTC
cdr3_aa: CASSSGTLPLGNEQFF

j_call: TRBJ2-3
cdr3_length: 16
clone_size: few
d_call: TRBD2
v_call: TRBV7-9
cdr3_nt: TGTGCCAGCAGCTCGCCTACTAGCGGCTACACAGATACGCAGTATTTT
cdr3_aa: CASSSPTSGYTDTQYF

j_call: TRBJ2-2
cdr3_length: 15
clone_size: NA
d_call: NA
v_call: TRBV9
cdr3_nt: TGTGCCAGCAGCGTAGGGGGCTGGAACACCGGGGAGCTGTTTTTT
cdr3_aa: CASSVGGWNTGELFF